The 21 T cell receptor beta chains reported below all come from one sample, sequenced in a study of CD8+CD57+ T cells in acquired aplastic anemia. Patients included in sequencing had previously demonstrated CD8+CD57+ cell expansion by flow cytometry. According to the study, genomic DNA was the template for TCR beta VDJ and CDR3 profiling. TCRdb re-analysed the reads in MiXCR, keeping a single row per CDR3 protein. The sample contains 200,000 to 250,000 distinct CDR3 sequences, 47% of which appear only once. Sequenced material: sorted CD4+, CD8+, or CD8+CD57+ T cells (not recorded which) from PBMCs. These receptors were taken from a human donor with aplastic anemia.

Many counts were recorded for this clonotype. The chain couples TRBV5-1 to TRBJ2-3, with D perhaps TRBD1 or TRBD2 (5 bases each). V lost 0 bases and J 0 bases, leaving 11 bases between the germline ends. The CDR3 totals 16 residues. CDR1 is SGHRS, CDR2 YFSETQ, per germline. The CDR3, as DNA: TGCGCCAGCAGCTTGGGTGGGGGACGGAGCACAGATACGCAGTATTTT. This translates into CASSLGGGRSTDTQYF.

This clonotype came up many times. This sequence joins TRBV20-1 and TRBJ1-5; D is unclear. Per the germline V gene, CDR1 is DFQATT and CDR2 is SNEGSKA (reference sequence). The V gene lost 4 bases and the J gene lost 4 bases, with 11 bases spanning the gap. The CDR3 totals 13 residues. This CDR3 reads CSAIRAVNQPQHF. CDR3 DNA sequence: TGCAGTGCTATCCGGGCCGTGAATCAGCCCCAGCATTTT.

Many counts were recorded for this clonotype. CDR3 sequence (DNA): TGTGCCAGCAGCTTATTTGCGGGGTCCTCCTACGAGCAGTACTTC. This codes for CASSLFAGSSYEQYF. This chain joins TRBV7-6 and TRBJ2-7, with a tentative D call TRBD2 (6 bases). This CDR3 region has 15 residues. Germline CDR1 and CDR2: SGHVS and FNYEAQ. The V end lost 2 bases, the J end lost 0 bases, and 11 bases lay between the germline ends.

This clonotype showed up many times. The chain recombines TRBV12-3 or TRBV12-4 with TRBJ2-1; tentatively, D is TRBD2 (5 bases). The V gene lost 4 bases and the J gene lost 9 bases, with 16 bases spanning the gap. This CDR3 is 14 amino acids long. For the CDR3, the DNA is TGTGCCAGCAGTTCTACCCGGGATAATACTGAGCAGTTCTTC. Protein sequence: CASSSTRDNTEQFF.

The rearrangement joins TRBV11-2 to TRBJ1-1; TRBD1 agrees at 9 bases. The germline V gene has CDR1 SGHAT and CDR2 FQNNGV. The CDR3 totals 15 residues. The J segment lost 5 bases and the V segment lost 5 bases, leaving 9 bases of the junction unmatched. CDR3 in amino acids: CASSPQGQGETEAFF. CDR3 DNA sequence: TGTGCCAGCAGCCCTCAGGGACAGGGAGAGACTGAAGCTTTCTTT.

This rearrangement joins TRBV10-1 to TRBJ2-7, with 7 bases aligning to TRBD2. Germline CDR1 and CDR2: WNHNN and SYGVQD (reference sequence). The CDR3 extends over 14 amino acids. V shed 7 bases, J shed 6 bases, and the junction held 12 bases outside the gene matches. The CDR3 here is CASTEGRENSEQYF. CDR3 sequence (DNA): TGCGCCAGCACCGAGGGGCGGGAGAATAGCGAGCAGTACTTC.

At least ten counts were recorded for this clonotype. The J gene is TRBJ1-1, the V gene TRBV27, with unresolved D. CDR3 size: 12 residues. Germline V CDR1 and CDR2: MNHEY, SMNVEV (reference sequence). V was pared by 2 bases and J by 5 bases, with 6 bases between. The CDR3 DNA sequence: TGTGCCAGCAGTTTAAAGGGTACTGAAGCTTTCTTT. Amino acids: CASSLKGTEAFF.

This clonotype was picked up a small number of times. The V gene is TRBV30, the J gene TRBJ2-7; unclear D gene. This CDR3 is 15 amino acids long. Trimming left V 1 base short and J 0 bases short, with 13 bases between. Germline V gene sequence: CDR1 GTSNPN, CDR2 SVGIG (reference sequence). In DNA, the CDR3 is TGTGCCTGGAGTGCAGATCCTACCAGCTCCTACGAGCAGTACTTC. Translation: CAWSADPTSSYEQYF.

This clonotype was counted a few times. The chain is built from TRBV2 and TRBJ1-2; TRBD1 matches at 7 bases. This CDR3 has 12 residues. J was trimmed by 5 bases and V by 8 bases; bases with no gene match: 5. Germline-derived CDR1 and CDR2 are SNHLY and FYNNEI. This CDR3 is CASRQGRYGYTF. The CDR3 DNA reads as TGTGCCAGCCGACAGGGTCGGTATGGCTACACCTTC. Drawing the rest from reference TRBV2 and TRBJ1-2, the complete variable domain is EPEVTQTPSHQVTQMGQEVILRCVPISNHLYFYWYRQILGQKVEFLVSFYNNEISEKSEIFDDQFSVERPDGSNFTLKIRSTKLEDSAMYFCASRQGRYGYTFGSGTRLTVV.

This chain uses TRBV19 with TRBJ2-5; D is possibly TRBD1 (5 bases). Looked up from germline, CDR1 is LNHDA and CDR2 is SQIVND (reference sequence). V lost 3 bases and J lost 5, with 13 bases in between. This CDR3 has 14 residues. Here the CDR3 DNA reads TGTGCCAGTAGTATTAGTCCAGGGAAGGAGACCCAGTACTTC. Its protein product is CASSISPGKETQYF. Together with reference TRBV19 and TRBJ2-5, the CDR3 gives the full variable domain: DGGITQSPKYLFRKEGQNVTLSCEQNLNHDAMYWYRQDPGQGLRLIYYSQIVNDFQKGDIAEGYSVSREKKESFPLTVTSAQKNPTAFYLCASSISPGKETQYFGPGTRLLVL.

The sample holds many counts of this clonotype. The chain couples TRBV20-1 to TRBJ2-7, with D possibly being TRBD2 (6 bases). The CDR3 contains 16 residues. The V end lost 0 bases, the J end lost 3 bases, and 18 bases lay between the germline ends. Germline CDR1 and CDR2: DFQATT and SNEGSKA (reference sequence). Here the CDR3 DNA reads TGCAGTGCTAGAGATACAATCCGCGACGGGAGCTACGAGCAGTACTTC. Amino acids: CSARDTIRDGSYEQYF.

DNA of the CDR3: TGCGCCAGCAGCCAAGATTTTGATAGCGGGGTTTACAATGAGCAGTTCTTC. The encoded protein is CASSQDFDSGVYNEQFF. This chain uses TRBV4-3 with TRBJ2-1; TRBD2 agrees at 8 bases. From germline, CDR1 is LGHNA and CDR2 YSLEER. Losses at the gene ends were 0 bases for V and 4 bases for J; bases not matched to a gene: 8. The CDR3 has 17 amino acids.

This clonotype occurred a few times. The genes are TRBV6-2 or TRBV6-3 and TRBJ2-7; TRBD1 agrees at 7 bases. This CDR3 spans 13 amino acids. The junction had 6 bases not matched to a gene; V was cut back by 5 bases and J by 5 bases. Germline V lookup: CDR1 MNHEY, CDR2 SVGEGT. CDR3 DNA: TGTGCCAGCAGTGCCGGGACAGTTGACGAGCAGTACTTC. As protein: CASSAGTVDEQYF.

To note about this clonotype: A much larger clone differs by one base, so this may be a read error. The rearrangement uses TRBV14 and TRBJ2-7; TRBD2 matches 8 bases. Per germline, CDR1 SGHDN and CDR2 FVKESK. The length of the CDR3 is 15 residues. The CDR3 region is CASSPGTSGPYERYF. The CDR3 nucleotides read TGTGCCAGCAGCCCAGGTACTAGCGGCCCCTACGAGCGGTACTTC.

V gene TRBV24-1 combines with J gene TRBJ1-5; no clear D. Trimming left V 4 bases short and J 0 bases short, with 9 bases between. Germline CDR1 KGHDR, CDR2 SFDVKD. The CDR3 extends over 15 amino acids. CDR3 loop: CATSESYGSNQPQHF. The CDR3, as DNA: TGTGCCACCAGTGAATCCTACGGTAGCAATCAGCCCCAGCATTTT.

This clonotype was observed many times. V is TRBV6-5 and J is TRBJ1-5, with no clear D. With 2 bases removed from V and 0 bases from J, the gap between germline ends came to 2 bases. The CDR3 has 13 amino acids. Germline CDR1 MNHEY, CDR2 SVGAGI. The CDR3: CASSYGSNQPQHF. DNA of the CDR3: TGTGCCAGCAGTTACGGTAGCAATCAGCCCCAGCATTTT.

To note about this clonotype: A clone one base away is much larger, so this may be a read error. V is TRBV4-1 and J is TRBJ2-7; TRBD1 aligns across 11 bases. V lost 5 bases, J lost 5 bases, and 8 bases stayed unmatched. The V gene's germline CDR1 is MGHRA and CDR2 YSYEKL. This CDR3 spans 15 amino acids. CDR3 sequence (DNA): TGCGCCAGCAGCTGGAGGACAGGGGGCCTCGACGAGCAGTACTTC. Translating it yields CASSWRTGGLDEQYF.

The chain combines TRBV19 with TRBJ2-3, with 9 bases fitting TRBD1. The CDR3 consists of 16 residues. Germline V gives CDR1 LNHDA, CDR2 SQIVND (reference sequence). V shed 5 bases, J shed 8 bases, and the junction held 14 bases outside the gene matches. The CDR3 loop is CASSWGDRAHGSTQYF. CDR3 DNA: TGTGCCAGTAGTTGGGGGGACAGGGCACATGGAAGTACGCAGTATTTT.

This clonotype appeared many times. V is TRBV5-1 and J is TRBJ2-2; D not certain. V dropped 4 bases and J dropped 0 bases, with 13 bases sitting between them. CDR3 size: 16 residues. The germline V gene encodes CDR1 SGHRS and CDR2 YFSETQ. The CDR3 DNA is TGCGCCAGCAGCCACGGAAGCGCTTCGAACACCGGGGAGCTGTTTTTT. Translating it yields CASSHGSASNTGELFF.

The DNA for the CDR3 is TGTGCCAGCAGCTTAATCGCCGGGGAGACCCAGTACTTC. Protein: CASSLIAGETQYF. The J gene is TRBJ2-5, the V gene TRBV7-7; D gene uncertain. CDR1 is SSHAT, CDR2 FNYEAQ, per germline (reference sequence). V lost 2 bases and J lost 5, with 9 bases in between. This CDR3 has 13 amino acids.

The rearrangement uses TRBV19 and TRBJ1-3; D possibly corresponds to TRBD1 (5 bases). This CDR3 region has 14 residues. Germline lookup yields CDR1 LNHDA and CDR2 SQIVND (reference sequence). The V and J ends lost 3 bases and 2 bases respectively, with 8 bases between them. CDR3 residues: CASSILGAGNTIYF. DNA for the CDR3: TGTGCCAGTAGTATCTTAGGGGCTGGAAACACCATATATTTT.